This T cell receptor (beta chain) was retrieved from a study of blood T cell repertoires in COVID-19. In the study overall: Samples representing acute and convalescent COVID-19 were sourced from the United States, Italy and Spain. Nucleic acid was either cDNA or gDNA, and it came from T cells, B-cell-depleted T cells, or PBMCs.

In the authors' workflow: It was from reference gene primer amplification that nucleated cell counts were estimated. TCRdb's table, derived via immunoSEQ multiplex PCR, lists solely in-frame clones and lacks some. D and trimming were read from the DNA, whereas the V and J calls and clone size are those reported in that table. This repertoire shows about 99,000 clones, around 90% found once; its top ten account for under 4%. Trimming left V 0 bases short and J 8 bases short, with 17 bases between. In germline, CDR1 is SGDLS, CDR2 YYNGEE. The length of the CDR3 is 15 residues. The sequence was collected from a middle-aged man in a cohort sampled during active COVID-19. The chain is built from TRBV9 and TRBJ1-2; weak D call: TRBD1 (5 bases). Sample: peripheral blood. In nucleotides, the CDR3 is TGTGCCAGCAGCGTAGAACGGACAAACCTCTGGGGCTACACCTTC. Translated, it gives CASSVERTNLWGYTF. The entire variable domain, with the rest obtained from reference TRBV9 and TRBJ1-2, is as follows: DSGVTQTPKHLITATGQRVTLRCSPRSGDLSVYWYQQSLDQGLQFLIQYYNGEERAKGNILERFSAQQFPDLHSELNLSSLELGDSALYFCASSVERTNLWGYTFGSGTRLTVV.